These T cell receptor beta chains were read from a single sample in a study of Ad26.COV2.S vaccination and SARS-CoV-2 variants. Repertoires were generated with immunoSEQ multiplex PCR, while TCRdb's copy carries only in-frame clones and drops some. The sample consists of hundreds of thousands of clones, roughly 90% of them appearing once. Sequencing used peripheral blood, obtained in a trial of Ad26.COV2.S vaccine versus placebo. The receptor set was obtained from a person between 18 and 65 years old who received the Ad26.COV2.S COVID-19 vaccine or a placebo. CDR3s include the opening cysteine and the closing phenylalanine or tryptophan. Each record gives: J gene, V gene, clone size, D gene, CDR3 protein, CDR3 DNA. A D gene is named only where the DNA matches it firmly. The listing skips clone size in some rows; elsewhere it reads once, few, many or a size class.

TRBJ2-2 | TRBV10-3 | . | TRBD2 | CAISLAENTGELFF | TGTGCCATCAGTCTAGCGGAGAACACCGGGGAGCTGTTTTTT
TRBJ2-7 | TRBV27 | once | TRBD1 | CASSLSGTGAYEQYF | TGTGCCAGCAGTTTATCTGGGACAGGGGCCTACGAGCAGTACTTC
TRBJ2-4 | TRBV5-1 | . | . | CASSLALGKNIQYF | TGCGCCAGCAGCTTGGCTCTCGGAAAAAACATTCAGTACTTC
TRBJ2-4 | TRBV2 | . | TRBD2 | CASREKWGPGLAGWSVENIQYF | TGTGCCAGCAGGGAAAAATGGGGACCGGGACTAGCGGGTTGGAGCGTCGAAAACATTCAGTACTTC
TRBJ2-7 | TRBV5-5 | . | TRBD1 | CASSPRDRVYEQYF | TGTGCCAGCAGCCCCCGGGACAGGGTCTACGAGCAGTACTTC
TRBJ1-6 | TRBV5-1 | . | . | CASSLADPRDYNSPLHF | TGCGCCAGCAGCTTGGCGGACCCCCGGGATTATAATTCACCCCTCCACTTT
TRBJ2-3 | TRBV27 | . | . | CASSPRRRDTQYF | TGTGCCAGCAGCCCAAGGAGGAGGGATACGCAGTATTTT
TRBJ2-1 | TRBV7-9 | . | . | CASSSHSSSYNEQFF | TGTGCCAGCAGCTCACACTCGAGCTCCTACAATGAGCAGTTCTTC
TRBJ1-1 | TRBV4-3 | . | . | CASSRARGPGHTEAFF | TGCGCCAGCAGCCGGGCGAGGGGACCCGGTCACACTGAAGCTTTCTTT
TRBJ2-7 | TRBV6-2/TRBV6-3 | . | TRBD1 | CASSYSDRTEQYF | TGTGCCAGCAGTTACTCGGACAGGACCGAGCAGTACTTC
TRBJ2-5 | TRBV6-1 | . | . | CASSEAPTQYF | TGTGCCAGCAGTGAAGCGCCGACCCAGTACTTC
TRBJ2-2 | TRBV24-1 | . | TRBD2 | CASSWGGTGELFF | TGTGCCAGCTCCTGGGGGGGCACCGGGGAGCTGTTTTTT
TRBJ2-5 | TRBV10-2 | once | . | CASTNAGGQETQYF | TGCGCCAGCACAAACGCCGGCGGGCAAGAGACCCAGTACTTC
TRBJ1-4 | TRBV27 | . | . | CASSYTRWTNEKLFF | TGTGCCAGCAGTTATACACGGTGGACTAATGAAAAACTGTTTTTT
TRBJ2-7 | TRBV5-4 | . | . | CASSFGGTATYEQYF | TGTGCCAGCAGCTTTGGGGGGACAGCTACTTACGAGCAGTACTTC
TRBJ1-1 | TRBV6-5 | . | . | CASSYSHLMNTEAFF | TGTGCCAGCAGTTACTCCCACCTCATGAACACTGAAGCTTTCTTT
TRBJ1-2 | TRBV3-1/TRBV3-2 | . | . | CASSQEPMYYGYTF | TGTGCCAGCAGCCAAGAACCTATGTACTATGGCTACACCTTC
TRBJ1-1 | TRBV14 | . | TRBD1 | CASSHEQGATEAFF | TGTGCCAGCAGCCATGAACAGGGGGCAACTGAAGCTTTCTTT
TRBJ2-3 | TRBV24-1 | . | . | CATSDRTDTQYF | TGTGCCACCAGTGACCGGACAGATACGCAGTATTTT
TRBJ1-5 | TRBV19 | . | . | CASSPGTARQHF | TGTGCCAGTAGTCCGGGGACCGCGCGTCAGCATTTT
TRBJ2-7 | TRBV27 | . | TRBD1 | CASSARQGSYEQYF | TGTGCCAGCAGTGCCCGACAGGGGAGCTACGAGCAGTACTTC
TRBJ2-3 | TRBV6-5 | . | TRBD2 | CASRERGGYLDTQYF | TGTGCCAGCAGGGAGCGGGGGGGATATTTAGATACGCAGTATTTT
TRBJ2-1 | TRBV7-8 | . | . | CASSALGAYNEQFF | TGTGCCAGCAGCGCCTTGGGAGCCTACAATGAGCAGTTCTTC
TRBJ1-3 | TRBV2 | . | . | CASSEVNGNTIYF | TGTGCCAGCAGTGAGGTCAATGGAAACACCATATATTTT